This T cell receptor beta chain was identified during a study of T cell responses to AZD1222 COVID-19 vaccine. TCRdb's table, derived via immunoSEQ multiplex PCR, lists solely in-frame clones and lacks some. This table holds about 55,000 clones, approximately 80% found once. The receptor comes from an adult who received the AZD1222 COVID-19 vaccine. The specimen comprised peripheral blood, sampled 28 days after the second AZD1222 dose.

The CDR3 bases are TGTGCCATCCCCGGGGATATGCGGAATTCACCCCTCCACTTT. Its protein is CAIPGDMRNSPLHF. V is TRBV21-1 and J is TRBJ1-6. TRBV21-1 is a listed pseudogene. The CDR3 has 14 residues.